This record concerns one T cell receptor (beta chain) sequence. Those who participated ranged in age from roughly 18 to 89 years and resided in approximately 26 US areas. Libraries were prepared by immunoSEQ multiplex PCR; TCRdb keeps only in-frame clonotypes and omits some of them. The table lists 250,000 to 300,000 clones, roughly 88% of them singletons. The CDR3 is 19 amino acids. The V and J ends lost 0 bases and 0 bases respectively, with 15 bases between them. Looked up from germline, CDR1 is SGHTA and CDR2 is FQGNSA. The record originates from a study of blood T cell repertoires in COVID-19. Across the study: The United States, Italy and Spain were the sources of the acute and convalescent COVID-19 samples. PBMCs, B-cell-depleted T cells, or T cells were the source of the cDNA or gDNA that made up the material.

Sequenced input: PBMCs or T cells enriched from blood (not recorded which). This sequence joins TRBV7-2 and TRBJ1-6; D may be TRBD1 (5 bases). The TCR sequence derives from a woman aged 40 to 55 with acute COVID-19. DNA of the CDR3: TGTGCCAGCAGCTTAGCGGGGCTGGTGATGGGCTCCTATAATTCACCCCTCCACTTT. This codes for CASSLAGLVMGSYNSPLHF. Combining the CDR3 with reference TRBV7-2 and TRBJ1-6 gives the whole variable domain GAGVSQSPSNKVTEKGKDVELRCDPISGHTALYWYRQSLGQGLEFLIYFQGNSAPDKSGLPSDRFSAERTGGSVSTLTIQRTQQEDSAVYLCASSLAGLVMGSYNSPLHFGNGTRLTVT.